One and the same sample provided the 31 T cell receptor beta chains below, sequenced in a study of blood T cell repertoires in COVID-19. TCRdb's copy holds only in-frame clones and misses some; the assay was immunoSEQ multiplex PCR. The sample consists of 220,000 or so clones, 70% to 85% of them appearing once. The sample was peripheral blood. The receptors shown here come from a woman aged 80 or over with acute or convalescent COVID-19.

For this clone: Other DNA sequences within the sample encode an identical CDR3. The chain employs TRBV9 and TRBJ2-4; no definite D call. The CDR3 extends over 14 amino acids. The V end lost 2 bases, the J end lost 0 bases, and 6 bases lay between the germline ends. Germline loops: CDR1 SGDLS, CDR2 YYNGEE. The CDR3 sequence is CASSVGLAKNIQYF. CDR3 nucleotides: TGTGCCAGCAGCGTCGGTCTAGCCAAAAACATTCAGTACTTC. The full variable domain, completed using reference TRBV9 and TRBJ2-4, is DSGVTQTPKHLITATGQRVTLRCSPRSGDLSVYWYQQSLDQGLQFLIQYYNGEERAKGNILERFSAQQFPDLHSELNLSSLELGDSALYFCASSVGLAKNIQYFGAGTRLSVL.

The chain carries TRBV11-2 and TRBJ1-1; D not certain. This CDR3 spans 13 amino acids. CDR1 is SGHAT and CDR2 is FQNNGV in the germline V gene. V lost 1 base and J lost 1, with 4 bases in between. CDR3 DNA sequence: TGTGCCAGCAGCTTAGCCCAGAACACTGAAGCTTTCTTT. It specifies CASSLAQNTEAFF.

This clone was seen just once. The rearrangement joins TRBV21-1 to TRBJ2-5; the D call in the table, TRBD1, was not verified against the DNA. TRBV21-1 is a known pseudogene. The CDR3 spans 15 residues. The CDR3 bases are TGTGCCAGCAGCAAGAAGGACAGTCCTCGAGAGACCCAGTACTTC. It specifies CASSKKDSPRETQYF.

The chain joins TRBV7-9 to TRBJ2-7; 9 nucleotides match TRBD1. J gave up 2 bases and V 3 bases, and 5 bases lay outside the gene matches. The CDR3 has 15 residues. Germline V gene data show CDR1 as SEHNR and CDR2 as FQNEAQ (reference sequence). The CDR3 is CASSFGDRVPYEQYF. The DNA of the CDR3 is TGTGCCAGCAGCTTTGGGGACAGGGTACCCTACGAGCAGTACTTC.

V usage is TRBV5-1 and J usage is TRBJ1-1; 12 positions agree with TRBD1. Per germline, CDR1 SGHRS and CDR2 YFSETQ. The CDR3 runs 15 residues. The junction had 7 bases not matched to a gene; V was cut back by 4 bases and J by 6 bases. The DNA for the CDR3 is TGCGCCAGCAGCCTGGCGGGACAGGGGGCCTCTGAAGCTTTCTTT. Its translation is CASSLAGQGASEAFF.

The chain links TRBV27 to TRBJ1-2, with 10 bases that match TRBD1. Germline values: CDR1 MNHEY, CDR2 SMNVEV (reference sequence). CDR3 size: 18 residues. J lost 0 bases, V lost 5 bases, and 12 bases had no gene match. CDR3 sequence: CASSRNRDRGQANYGYTF. The CDR3 DNA reads as TGTGCCAGCAGTCGCAACCGGGACAGGGGTCAAGCTAACTATGGCTACACCTTC.

CDR3 amino acids: CASSLGGRDREAANEKLFF. The DNA of the CDR3 is TGTGCCAGCAGCTTAGGCGGTCGGGACAGGGAGGCCGCTAATGAAAAACTGTTTTTT. V gene TRBV7-8 combines with J gene TRBJ1-4; 9 bases map to TRBD1. Germline CDR1 SGHVS, CDR2 FQNEAQ. The CDR3 covers 19 residues. With 1 base clipped from V and 3 bases from J, the junction kept 12 bases outside the gene matches.

The rearrangement joins TRBV7-2 to TRBJ1-3; maybe TRBD1 (5 bases). Germline CDR1 is SGHTA and CDR2 is FQGNSA. The CDR3 sequence is 15 residues long. Trimming removed 3 bases from V and 2 bases from J, with 11 bases in between. In DNA form, the CDR3 reads TGTGCCAGCAGCTTGGGGGGAGGAACTGGAAACACCATATATTTT. Protein product: CASSLGGGTGNTIYF.

The V and J genes are TRBV2 and TRBJ2-7, with D possibly matching TRBD2 (5 bases). This CDR3 has 14 amino acids. Trimming cost V 6 bases and J 2 bases, with 14 bases left between them. CDR1 is SNHLY and CDR2 is FYNNEI in the germline V gene. The CDR3 sequence is CASSGSGSTYEQYF. The DNA of the CDR3 is TGTGCCAGCAGCGGAAGCGGATCGACCTACGAGCAGTACTTC.

This chain uses TRBV7-9 with TRBJ1-1; 9 bases agree with TRBD1. Germline V gene data show CDR1 as SEHNR and CDR2 as FQNEAQ (reference sequence). The ends lost 5 bases at V and 0 bases at J; junction bases unmatched: 10. The CDR3 length is 17 residues. As DNA, the CDR3 is TGTGCCAGCAGCCGGCTCCGGGACAGGGTGATGAACACTGAAGCTTTCTTT. Its translation: CASSRLRDRVMNTEAFF.

The chain links TRBV4-2 to TRBJ2-2; 7 nucleotides line up with TRBD1. Germline V CDR1 and CDR2: LGHNA, YNFKEQ. The V segment lost 1 base and the J segment 0 bases; nucleotides outside the gene matches: 2. The CDR3 contains 16 residues. The CDR3 sequence is CASSQGGGANTGELFF. The DNA for the CDR3 is TGTGCCAGCAGCCAAGGAGGGGGCGCGAACACCGGGGAGCTGTTTTTT.

Note on this clone: The junction does not match germline at one end; this may be a read error. In DNA, the CDR3 is TGTGCTAGCAGCCCCGGACAGGGGGATACGCAGTATTTT. It yields the protein CASSPGQGDTQYF. The genes are TRBV7-7 and TRBJ2-3; 9 positions match TRBD1. The CDR3 length is 13 residues. Looked up from germline, CDR1 is SSHAT and CDR2 is FNYEAQ (reference sequence).

In DNA, the CDR3 is TGTGCCAGTAGTGTAGGGGGCAGTGCTAACTATGGCTACACCTTC. It yields the protein CASSVGGSANYGYTF. J is TRBJ1-2 and V is TRBV19; TRBD1 matches 7 bases. CDR1 and CDR2 (germline): LNHDA, SQIVND (reference sequence). The junction had 6 bases not matched to a gene; V was cut back by 5 bases and J by 0 bases. The CDR3 runs 15 residues.

The chain carries TRBV11-3 and TRBJ2-5, with 15 nucleotides matching TRBD2. With 5 bases clipped from V and 1 base from J, the junction kept 8 bases outside the gene matches. The CDR3 runs 18 residues. The V gene's germline CDR1 is SGHNT and CDR2 YENEEA. CDR3 DNA sequence: TGTGCCAGCAGCCCGGGACTAGCGGGGGGTGACACCCAAGAGACCCAGTACTTC. Its protein product is CASSPGLAGGDTQETQYF.

This clone has only a few counts. V is TRBV30 and J is TRBJ1-6; 8 bases agree with TRBD1. The CDR3 runs 16 residues. After removal of 0 bases from V and 5 bases from J, the junction contained 6 bases not matched to a gene. Germline-derived CDR1 and CDR2 are GTSNPN and SVGIG (reference sequence). CDR3 sequence: CAWSVKDRADNSPLHF. The CDR3 region has the DNA TGTGCCTGGAGTGTAAAGGACAGGGCTGATAATTCACCCCTCCACTTT. Full variable domain (remainder filled in from reference TRBV30 and TRBJ1-6): SQTIHQWPATLVQPVGSPLSLECTVEGTSNPNLYWYRQAAGRGLQLLFYSVGIGQISSEVPQNLSASRPQDRQFILSSKKLLLSDSGFYLCAWSVKDRADNSPLHFGNGTRLTVT.

The CDR3 DNA sequence: TGTGCCAGCAAAGCAGGGAATAAGGCTAATGAAAAACTGTTTTTT. Its protein is CASKAGNKANEKLFF. This chain joins TRBV2 and TRBJ1-4; weak D call: TRBD1 (5 bases). Trimming removed 7 bases at V and 3 bases at J, with 15 bases between. Germline values: CDR1 SNHLY, CDR2 FYNNEI. The CDR3 runs 15 residues.

The rearrangement uses TRBV5-8 and TRBJ1-3, with D hard to call. Germline CDR1 is SGHTS and CDR2 is YDEGEE. There are 16 residues in the CDR3. V lost 0 bases and J 0 bases, leaving 10 bases between the germline ends. The CDR3 DNA follows: TGTGCCAGCAGCTTGGGACACCTTAACTCTGGAAACACCATATATTTT. Translating gives CASSLGHLNSGNTIYF.

This chain connects TRBV11-2 to TRBJ2-5; no firm D call. The CDR3 runs 13 residues. Trimming removed 1 base from V and 2 bases from J, with 5 bases in between. Germline CDR1 is SGHAT and CDR2 is FQNNGV. Here the CDR3 reads CASSLVLQETQYF. The CDR3 DNA reads TGTGCCAGCAGCTTAGTGCTACAAGAGACCCAGTACTTC.

The chain combines TRBV18 with TRBJ1-1; no clear D gene. Germline-derived CDR1 and CDR2 are KGHSH and LQKENI. This CDR3 contains 14 residues. V lost 2 bases and J lost 1, with 8 bases in between. The chain's CDR3 is CASSPRRGNTEAFF. For the CDR3, the DNA is TGTGCCAGCTCACCAAGGAGAGGGAACACTGAAGCTTTCTTT. The whole variable domain, filled in from reference TRBV18 and TRBJ1-1, reads NAGVMQNPRHLVRRRGQEARLRCSPMKGHSHVYWYRQLPEEGLKFMVYLQKENIIDESGMPKERFSAEFPKEGPSILRIQQVVRGDSAAYFCASSPRRGNTEAFFGQGTRLTVV.

This clone was found a few times. The chain carries TRBV7-9 and TRBJ2-7; 8 nucleotides agree with TRBD1. The CDR3 is made up of 15 amino acids. With V trimmed by 4 bases and J by 4 bases, 9 bases remained unmatched. Germline V gene data show CDR1 as SEHNR and CDR2 as FQNEAQ (reference sequence). CDR3 sequence (DNA): TGTGCCAGCAGCTCCTGGGCGACAGGGGAATACGAGCAGTACTTC. Its protein is CASSSWATGEYEQYF.

The J gene is TRBJ1-4, the V gene TRBV18; D ambiguous. V lost 2 bases and J 3 bases, leaving 10 bases between the germline ends. The length of the CDR3 is 15 residues. The germline CDR1 and CDR2 sequences are KGHSH and LQKENI. The CDR3 is CASSPAYGPNEKLFF. Here the CDR3 DNA reads TGTGCCAGCTCACCAGCGTACGGTCCTAATGAAAAACTGTTTTTT.

The V gene is TRBV18, the J gene TRBJ2-1; tentative D call: TRBD1 (6 bases). Germline CDR1 and CDR2: KGHSH and LQKENI. CDR3 length: 15 amino acids. Trimming pared 1 base from V and 6 bases from J, leaving 13 bases between. The CDR3 sequence is CASSPRAGDGNEQFF. The CDR3 region has the DNA TGTGCCAGCTCACCACGGGCAGGGGATGGCAATGAGCAGTTCTTC.

The chain has TRBV5-1 and TRBJ1-6, with 8 bases identical to TRBD1. Trimming at V came to 3 bases and at J to 3 bases, leaving 2 bases not matched to a gene. CDR3 length equals 15 residues. Germline CDR1 reads SGHRS; CDR2 reads YFSETQ. The CDR3: CASSSTGDYNSPLHF. The CDR3 coding sequence is TGCGCCAGCAGCTCGACAGGGGACTATAATTCACCCCTCCACTTT.

V gene TRBV7-8 combines with J gene TRBJ1-1, with 9 bases fitting TRBD1. This CDR3 has 16 amino acids. The V gene end was trimmed by 5 bases and the J gene end by 1 base; junction bases not matched to a gene: 8. Per the germline V gene, CDR1 is SGHVS and CDR2 is FQNEAQ. CDR3 protein: CASSPPRDRANTEAFF. The CDR3 DNA sequence: TGTGCCAGCAGCCCGCCTCGGGACAGGGCGAACACTGAAGCTTTCTTT.

The rearrangement joins TRBV18 to TRBJ1-2; D is possibly TRBD1 (5 bases). Germline CDR1 reads KGHSH; CDR2 reads LQKENI. CDR3 length: 15 amino acids. V shed 0 bases and J shed 4 bases, with 12 bases lying between them. Here the CDR3 reads CASSPPRQGGYGYTF. DNA for the CDR3: TGTGCCAGCTCACCACCGCGGCAGGGAGGCTATGGCTACACCTTC.

The chain is built from TRBV5-1 and TRBJ2-1; TRBD2 matches at 10 bases. Germline V gene data show CDR1 as SGHRS and CDR2 as YFSETQ. The CDR3 runs to 16 residues. Losses at the gene ends were 2 bases for V and 2 bases for J; bases not matched to a gene: 4. CDR3 DNA: TGCGCCAGCAGCTTTATACTAGCGGGAACCTACAATGAGCAGTTCTTC. Translating gives CASSFILAGTYNEQFF.

V usage is TRBV11-2 and J usage is TRBJ2-5; 10 nucleotides line up with TRBD1. With 3 bases clipped from V and 10 bases from J, the junction kept 11 bases outside the gene matches. The CDR3 is made up of 15 amino acids. Germline V gives CDR1 SGHAT, CDR2 FQNNGV. CDR3 amino acids: CASSLSGTGDQGQYF. The CDR3 DNA sequence: TGTGCCAGCAGCTTGTCCGGGACAGGGGACCAGGGCCAGTACTTC.

This chain uses TRBV25-1 with TRBJ2-7, with D tentatively TRBD1 (5 bases). Trimming cost V 2 bases and J 2 bases, with 13 bases left between them. The CDR3 covers 15 residues. The germline V gene has CDR1 MGHDK and CDR2 SYGVNS. The CDR3 spells CASSEGAGGTYEQYF. The CDR3 DNA is TGTGCCAGCAGTGAAGGGGCTGGCGGTACCTACGAGCAGTACTTC.

The gene calls are TRBV15 and TRBJ2-7, with 11 positions matching TRBD2. Germline V lookup: CDR1 LNHNV, CDR2 YYDKDF (reference sequence). V gave up 6 bases and J gave up 3 bases; unmatched junction bases: 7. This CDR3 has 15 amino acids. CDR3 region: CATSSGRGRVYEQYF. The CDR3 coding sequence is TGTGCCACCAGTAGCGGGAGGGGGCGGGTCTACGAGCAGTACTTC.

The chain has TRBV2 and TRBJ2-2, with a weak D call TRBD1 (6 bases). CDR1 and CDR2 from the germline V gene are SNHLY and FYNNEI. The CDR3 has 15 residues. Trimming took 2 bases from V and 0 from J, leaving 7 bases between them. The CDR3 DNA reads TGTGCCAGCAGTGAACCAGGGGCGAACACCGGGGAGCTGTTTTTT. Its protein product is CASSEPGANTGELFF. Variable domain in full (rest from reference TRBV2 and TRBJ2-2): EPEVTQTPSHQVTQMGQEVILRCVPISNHLYFYWYRQILGQKVEFLVSFYNNEISEKSEIFDDQFSVERPDGSNFTLKIRSTKLEDSAMYFCASSEPGANTGELFFGEGSRLTVL.

The genes are TRBV18 and TRBJ2-7; D perhaps matches TRBD1 (6 bases). Trimming pared 2 bases from V and 5 bases from J, leaving 16 bases between. The germline gives CDR1 KGHSH, CDR2 LQKENI. The CDR3 runs 15 residues. The CDR3 protein is CASSPALGGGDEQYF. CDR3 nucleotide sequence: TGTGCCAGCTCACCAGCGCTAGGGGGTGGAGACGAGCAGTACTTC.